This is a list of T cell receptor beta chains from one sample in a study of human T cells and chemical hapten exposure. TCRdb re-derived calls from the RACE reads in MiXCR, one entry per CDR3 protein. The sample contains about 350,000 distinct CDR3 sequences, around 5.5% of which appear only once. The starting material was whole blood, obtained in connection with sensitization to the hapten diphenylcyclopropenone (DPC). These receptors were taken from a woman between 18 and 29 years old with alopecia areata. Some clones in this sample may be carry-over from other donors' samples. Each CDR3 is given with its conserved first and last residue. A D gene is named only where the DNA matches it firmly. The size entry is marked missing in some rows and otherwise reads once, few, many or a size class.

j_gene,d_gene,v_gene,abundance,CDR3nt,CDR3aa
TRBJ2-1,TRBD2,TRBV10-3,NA,TGTGCCATCAGTGAGCCGGGGACTAGCGGCGAGCAGTTCTTC,CAISEPGTSGEQFF
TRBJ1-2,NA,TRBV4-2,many,TGTGCCAGCAGCCAAGATCCCGTGGGTCTCTATGGCTACACCTTC,CASSQDPVGLYGYTF
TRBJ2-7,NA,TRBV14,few,TGTGCCAGCAGCGCCGCGGTAGCCGAGCAGTACTTC,CASSAAVAEQYF
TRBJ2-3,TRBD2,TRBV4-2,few,TGTGCCAGCAGCCAAGGGACTAGTGTGCCAGATACGCAGTATTTT,CASSQGTSVPDTQYF
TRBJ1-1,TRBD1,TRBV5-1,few,TGCGCCAGCAGCTTGCAGGGGGGGCTGACTGAAGCTTTCTTT,CASSLQGGLTEAFF
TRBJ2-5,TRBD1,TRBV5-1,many,TGCGCCAGCAGCCTCCAACGACAGGGCAGCCAAGAGACCCAGTACTTC,CASSLQRQGSQETQYF
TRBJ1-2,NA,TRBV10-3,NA,TGCGCCATCAGTGAGTCGGGGCGGACTACGAATGGCTACACCTTC,CAISESGRTTNGYTF
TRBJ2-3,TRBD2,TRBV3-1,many,TGTGCCAGCAGCCCGACTAGCGGGGGGCTTCATGAAGATACGCAGTATTTT,CASSPTSGGLHEDTQYF
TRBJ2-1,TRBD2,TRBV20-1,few,TGCAGTGCTAGGGGACTAGCTTTGCTCGACTCCTACAATGAGCAGTTCTTC,CSARGLALLDSYNEQFF
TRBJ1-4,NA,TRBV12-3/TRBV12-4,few,TGTGCCAGCACCCTCGGACAGCCGAGGGGGGAAAAACTGTTTTTT,CASTLGQPRGEKLFF
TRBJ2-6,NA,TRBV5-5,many,TGTGCCAGCAGCGTCGGGACTTACAGCTCTGGGGCCAACGTCCTGACTTTC,CASSVGTYSSGANVLTF
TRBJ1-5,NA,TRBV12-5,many,TGTGCTAGTGGTTTGGGAGGAAACGGTCAGCCCCAGCATTTT,CASGLGGNGQPQHF
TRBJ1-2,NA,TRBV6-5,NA,TGTGCCAGCAGTTACTCGGTCGAGGGACGCTTGGGCTACACCTTC,CASSYSVEGRLGYTF
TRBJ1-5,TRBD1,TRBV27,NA,TGTGCCAGCACCCACCGAGACAGGGAAAGCAATCAGCCCCAGCATTTT,CASTHRDRESNQPQHF
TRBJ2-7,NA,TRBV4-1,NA,TGCGCCAGCAGCCCCCGCGGATCGTACAGTCCCTCCTACGAGCAGTACTTC,CASSPRGSYSPSYEQYF
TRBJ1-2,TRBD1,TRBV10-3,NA,TGTGCCATCAGTGACCCGACAGGGAACTATGGCTACACCTTC,CAISDPTGNYGYTF
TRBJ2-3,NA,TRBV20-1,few,TGCAGTGCTTTTTCCGGGGGGCTAGATACGCAGTATTTT,CSAFSGGLDTQYF
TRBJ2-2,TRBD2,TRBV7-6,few,TGTGCCAGCAGCTTCGGGCTAGCGGGGGGGCCTACCGGGGAGCTGTTTTTT,CASSFGLAGGPTGELFF
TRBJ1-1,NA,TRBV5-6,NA,TGTGCCAGCAGCTTTGGGGGTCCGAACACTGAAGCTTTCTTT,CASSFGGPNTEAFF
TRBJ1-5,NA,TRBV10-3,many,TGTGCCATCAGTGAGACCGGGACGGTACATAGCAATCAGCCCCAGCATTTT,CAISETGTVHSNQPQHF
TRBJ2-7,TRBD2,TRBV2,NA,TGTGCCAGCAGTGGGACTAGCGGGGGGACCTACGAGCAGTACTTC,CASSGTSGGTYEQYF
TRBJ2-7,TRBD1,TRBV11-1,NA,TGTGCCAGCAGGACAACCGGGACAGGGGGTCCCTCCGTCCACGAGCAGTACTTC,CASRTTGTGGPSVHEQYF
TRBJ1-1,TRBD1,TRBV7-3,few,TGTGCCAGCAGCTCCCGGGACAGGGTTCTGAACACTGAAGCTTTCTTT,CASSSRDRVLNTEAFF
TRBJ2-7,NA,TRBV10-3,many,TGTGCCATCAGTGTCGGGGGAACCTACGAGCAGTACTTC,CAISVGGTYEQYF
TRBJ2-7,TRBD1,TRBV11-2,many,TGTGCCAGTACCGACAGGGGCTTGAGCTACGAGCAGTACTTC,CASTDRGLSYEQYF
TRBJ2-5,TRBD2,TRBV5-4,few,TGTGCCAGCATCGAGATCCCGACTAGCGGGGACCAAGAGACCCAGTACTTC,CASIEIPTSGDQETQYF
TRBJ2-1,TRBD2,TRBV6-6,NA,TGTGCCAGCAGTTACGCTGGGGGGGGGGTCGTTGGTGAGCAGTTCTTC,CASSYAGGGVVGEQFF
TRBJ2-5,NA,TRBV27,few,TGTGCCAGCACCCCCCGCGCAGAAGAGACCCAGTACTTC,CASTPRAEETQYF
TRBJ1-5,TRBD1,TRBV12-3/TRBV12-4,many,TGTGCCAGCAGCCTGACAGGGTTGGATCAGCCCCAGCATTTT,CASSLTGLDQPQHF